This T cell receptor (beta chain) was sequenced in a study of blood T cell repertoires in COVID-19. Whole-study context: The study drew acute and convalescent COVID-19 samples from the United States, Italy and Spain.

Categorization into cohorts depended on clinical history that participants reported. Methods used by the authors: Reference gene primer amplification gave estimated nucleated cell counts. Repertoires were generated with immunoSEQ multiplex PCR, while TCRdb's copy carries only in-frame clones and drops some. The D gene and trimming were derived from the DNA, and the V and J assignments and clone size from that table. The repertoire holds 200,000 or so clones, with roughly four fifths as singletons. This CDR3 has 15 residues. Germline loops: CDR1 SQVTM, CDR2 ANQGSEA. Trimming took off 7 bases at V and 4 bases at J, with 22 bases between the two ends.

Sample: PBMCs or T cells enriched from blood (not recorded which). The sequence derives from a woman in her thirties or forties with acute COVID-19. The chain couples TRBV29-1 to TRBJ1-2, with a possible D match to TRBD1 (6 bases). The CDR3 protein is CSATTSGGRGYGYTF. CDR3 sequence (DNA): TGCAGCGCCACTACCTCGGGGGGCCGGGGCTATGGCTACACCTTC.